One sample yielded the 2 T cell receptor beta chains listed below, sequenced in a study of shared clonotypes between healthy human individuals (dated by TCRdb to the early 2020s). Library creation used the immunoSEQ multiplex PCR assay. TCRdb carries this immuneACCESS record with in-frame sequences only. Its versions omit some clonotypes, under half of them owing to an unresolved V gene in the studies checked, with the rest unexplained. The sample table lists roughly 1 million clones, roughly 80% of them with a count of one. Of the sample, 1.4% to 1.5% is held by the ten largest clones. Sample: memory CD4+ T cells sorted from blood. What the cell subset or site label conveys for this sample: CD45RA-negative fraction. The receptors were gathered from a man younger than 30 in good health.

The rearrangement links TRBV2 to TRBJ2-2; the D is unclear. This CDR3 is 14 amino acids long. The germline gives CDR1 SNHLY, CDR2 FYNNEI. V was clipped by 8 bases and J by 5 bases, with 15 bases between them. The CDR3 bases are TGTGCCAGCGCTCCATTACAGAATACCGGGGAGCTGTTTTTT. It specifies CASAPLQNTGELFF.

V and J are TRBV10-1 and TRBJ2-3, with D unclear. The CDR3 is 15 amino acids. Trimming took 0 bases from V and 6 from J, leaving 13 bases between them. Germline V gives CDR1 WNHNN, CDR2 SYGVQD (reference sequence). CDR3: CASSESGLARDTQYF. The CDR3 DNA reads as TGCGCCAGCAGTGAGTCAGGGTTGGCTCGGGATACGCAGTATTTT.